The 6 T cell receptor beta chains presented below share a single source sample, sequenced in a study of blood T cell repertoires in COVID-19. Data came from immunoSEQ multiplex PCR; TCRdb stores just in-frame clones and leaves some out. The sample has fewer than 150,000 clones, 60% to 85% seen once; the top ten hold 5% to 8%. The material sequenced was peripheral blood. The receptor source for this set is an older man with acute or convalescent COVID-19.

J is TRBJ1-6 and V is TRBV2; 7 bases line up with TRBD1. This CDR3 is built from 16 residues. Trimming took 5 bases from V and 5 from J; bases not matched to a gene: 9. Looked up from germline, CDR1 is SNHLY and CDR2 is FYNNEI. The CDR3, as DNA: TGTGCCAGCAGTAGACTTGGGACAGCAAATAATTCACCCCTCCACTTT. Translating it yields CASSRLGTANNSPLHF.

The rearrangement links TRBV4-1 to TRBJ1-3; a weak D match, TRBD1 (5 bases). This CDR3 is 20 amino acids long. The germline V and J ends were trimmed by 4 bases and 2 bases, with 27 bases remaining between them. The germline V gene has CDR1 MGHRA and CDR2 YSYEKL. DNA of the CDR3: TGCGCCAGCAGCCCCAATCAGGCGGTATTGGGGCTCAACACTGGAAACACCATATATTTT. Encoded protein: CASSPNQAVLGLNTGNTIYF.

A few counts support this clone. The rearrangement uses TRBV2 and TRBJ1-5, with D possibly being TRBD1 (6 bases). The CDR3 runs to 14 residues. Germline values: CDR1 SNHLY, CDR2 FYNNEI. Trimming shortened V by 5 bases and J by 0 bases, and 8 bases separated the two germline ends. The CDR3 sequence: CASSWDTSNQPQHF. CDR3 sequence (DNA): TGTGCCAGCAGTTGGGACACTAGCAATCAGCCCCAGCATTTT.

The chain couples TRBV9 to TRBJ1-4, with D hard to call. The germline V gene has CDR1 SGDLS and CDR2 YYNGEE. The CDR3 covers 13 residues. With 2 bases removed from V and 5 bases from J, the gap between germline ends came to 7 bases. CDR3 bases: TGTGCCAGCAGCGTCACAGAAAATGAAAAACTGTTTTTT. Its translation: CASSVTENEKLFF.

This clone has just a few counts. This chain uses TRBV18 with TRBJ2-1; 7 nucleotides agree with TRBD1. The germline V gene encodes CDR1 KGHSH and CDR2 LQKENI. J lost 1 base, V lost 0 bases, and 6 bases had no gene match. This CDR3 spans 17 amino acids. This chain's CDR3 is CASSPPLGGSSYNEQFF. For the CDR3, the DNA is TGTGCCAGCTCACCACCCCTAGGGGGCAGTTCCTACAATGAGCAGTTCTTC.

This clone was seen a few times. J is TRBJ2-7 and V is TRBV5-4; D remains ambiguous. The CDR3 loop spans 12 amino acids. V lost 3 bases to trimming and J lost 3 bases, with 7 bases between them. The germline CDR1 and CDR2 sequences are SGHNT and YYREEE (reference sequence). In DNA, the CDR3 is TGTGCCAGCAGCTACCAGGACTACGAGCAGTACTTC. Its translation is CASSYQDYEQYF.